Listed here are 26 T cell receptor beta chains from one sample, sequenced in a study of breast tumors, draining lymph nodes, adjacent tissues. Axillary draining lymph nodes of breast cancer patients supplied the node samples. Each CDR3 protein is one row after TCRdb ran MiXCR on the multiplex PCR reads. The sample has some 230,000 distinct CDR3 sequences; 34% are singletons. Sample: axillary lymph node tissue. These receptors were taken from a female donor with breast cancer. Some clones in this sample may be carry-over from other donors' samples.

This clonotype was recorded a few times. The chain carries TRBV18 and TRBJ1-4, with D unresolved. CDR1 is KGHSH and CDR2 is LQKENI in the germline V gene. This CDR3 comprises 14 residues. The germline V and J ends were trimmed by 6 bases and 8 bases, with 16 bases remaining between them. CDR3 sequence reads: CASSRERLREKLFF. CDR3 in DNA: TGTGCCAGCTCGAGAGAACGGTTACGAGAAAAACTGTTTTTT.

For the CDR3, the DNA is TGTGCCAGCAGCTCCACAGCGAGCAATCAGCCCCAGCATTTT. Amino acid sequence: CASSSTASNQPQHF. The V and J genes are TRBV28 and TRBJ1-5; D is uncertain. The V and J ends lost 6 bases and 1 base respectively, with 10 bases between them. There are 14 residues in the CDR3. Germline V gives CDR1 MDHEN, CDR2 SYDVKM.

Ten or more counts support this clonotype. This sequence joins TRBV13 and TRBJ1-2, with 10 bases aligning to TRBD1. CDR3 size: 15 residues. The V gene end was trimmed by 5 bases and the J gene end by 4 bases; junction bases not matched to a gene: 7. In germline, CDR1 is PRHDT, CDR2 FYEKMQ (reference sequence). The DNA for the CDR3 is TGTGCCAGCAGCCCTAGACAGGGGGCGGGCTATGGCTACACCTTC. Encoded protein: CASSPRQGAGYGYTF.

Many counts were recorded for this clonotype. The gene calls are TRBV19 and TRBJ1-2, with TRBD1 matching over 8 bases. The CDR3 sequence is 15 residues long. With 5 bases clipped from V and 1 base from J, the junction kept 6 bases outside the gene matches. Germline V gives CDR1 LNHDA, CDR2 SQIVND (reference sequence). Here the CDR3 reads CASSYRGRINYGYTF. CDR3 sequence (DNA): TGTGCCAGTAGTTACAGGGGGAGAATTAACTATGGCTACACCTTC.

The chain links TRBV6-4 to TRBJ2-1; 9 nucleotides align to TRBD1. Germline lookup yields CDR1 MRHNA and CDR2 SNTAGT. Trimming removed 2 bases from V and 4 bases from J; junction bases left unmatched: 3. This CDR3 contains 15 residues. The DNA for the CDR3 is TGTGCCAGCAGTGACCGGGACAGGGCGTACAATGAGCAGTTCTTC. This encodes CASSDRDRAYNEQFF.

There are many counts of this clonotype. This rearrangement joins TRBV24-1 to TRBJ2-1; weak D call: TRBD1 (6 bases). Trimming pared 4 bases from V and 3 bases from J, leaving 15 bases between. The germline gives CDR1 KGHDR, CDR2 SFDVKD. This CDR3 region has 16 residues. CDR3 protein: CATSDPEDRYYNEQFF. As DNA, the CDR3 is TGTGCCACCAGTGACCCCGAGGACAGATACTACAATGAGCAGTTCTTC.

A remark on this clonotype: This may arise from a read error, as a much more abundant clone is one base away. The rearrangement links TRBV7-2 to TRBJ2-5, with a weak D call TRBD2 (5 bases). Germline V lookup: CDR1 SGHTA, CDR2 FQGNSA. The CDR3 is made up of 15 amino acids. CDR3 residues: CASSSQPGSLETQHF. CDR3 nucleotides: TGTGCCAGCAGCTCCCAGCCGGGGAGTTTGGAGACCCAGCACTTC.

Many counts were recorded for this clonotype. The chain has TRBV7-2 and TRBJ2-5, with D tentatively TRBD1 or TRBD2 (6 bases each). The germline CDR1 and CDR2 sequences are SGHTA and FQGNSA. The CDR3 spans 16 residues. The V end was cut by 1 base, the J end by 1 base, with 13 bases between. As DNA, the CDR3 is TGTGCCAGCAGCTTAGAGCGGACGGGGGCCCAAGAGACCCAGTACTTC. Translated, it gives CASSLERTGAQETQYF.

The chain has TRBV25-1 and TRBJ2-7; 7 nucleotides match TRBD2. The V gene's germline CDR1 is MGHDK and CDR2 SYGVNS. This CDR3 spans 13 amino acids. As DNA, the CDR3 is TGTGCTTCACGACTAGCTTTCGATGGGGAGCAGTACTTC. Its protein is CASRLAFDGEQYF.

A few counts support this clonotype. V and J are TRBV28 and TRBJ1-4; D is unclear. Germline V lookup: CDR1 MDHEN, CDR2 SYDVKM. The CDR3 covers 14 residues. Deletions cut 6 bases from V and 8 bases from J, with 16 bases between. The CDR3 spells CASSRPYTPEKLFF. CDR3 sequence (DNA): TGTGCCAGCAGCCGACCCTACACCCCGGAAAAACTGTTTTTT.

This clonotype was detected many times. V gene TRBV14 combines with J gene TRBJ2-7; D ambiguous. The germline V gene encodes CDR1 SGHDN and CDR2 FVKESK. This CDR3 region has 11 residues. V was shortened by 1 base and J by 7 bases, with 5 bases between the two germline ends. The CDR3 loop is CASSQVSEQYF. The CDR3 DNA sequence: TGTGCCAGCAGCCAAGTCTCGGAGCAGTACTTC.

Details on this clonotype: A much larger clone differs from this one at a single base, so this may be a read error. This rearrangement joins TRBV4-3 to TRBJ2-3, with 12 bases matching TRBD2. This CDR3 has 17 amino acids. Germline V lookup: CDR1 LGHNA, CDR2 YSLEER. Trimming took 3 bases from V and 5 from J; bases not matched to a gene: 9. The CDR3 loop is CASSQGLAGGHKDTQYF. The CDR3, as DNA: TGCGCCAGCAGCCAGGGTCTAGCGGGGGGGCACAAAGATACGCAGTATTTT.

This clonotype was observed many times. The chain links TRBV15 to TRBJ2-5, with D perhaps matching TRBD2 (6 bases). The CDR3 is made up of 13 amino acids. V was trimmed by 1 base and J by 5 bases, leaving 8 bases between them. CDR1 is LNHNV, CDR2 YYDKDF, per germline (reference sequence). CDR3 nucleotides: TGTGCCACCAGCAGAGTTGGGGGGGAGACCCAGTACTTC. Translated, it gives CATSRVGGETQYF.

The genes are TRBV10-3 and TRBJ1-6, with TRBD1 matching over 7 bases. The CDR3 is 15 amino acids. Germline V gene sequence: CDR1 ENHRY, CDR2 SYGVKD. Germline trimming cut 6 bases from V and 6 bases from J; bases unmatched to any gene: 8. The CDR3, as DNA: TGTGCCATCAGCGATGGACAGGAGATTAATTCACCCCTCCACTTT. Translated: CAISDGQEINSPLHF.

This clonotype was picked up one time. The rearrangement uses TRBV20-1 and TRBJ1-2; 11 nucleotides agree with TRBD1. The CDR3 consists of 20 residues. Per germline, CDR1 DFQATT and CDR2 SNEGSKA (reference sequence). V was pared by 0 bases and J by 11 bases, with 26 bases of the junction left unmatched. The CDR3 bases are TGCAGTGCTAGAGAAAAGGCCCGAAACGCGGGACAGGGGGTCGCATACGGTTACACCTTC. It is translated as CSAREKARNAGQGVAYGYTF.

The chain couples TRBV11-2 to TRBJ1-5; tentative D call: TRBD1 (5 bases). Germline V lookup: CDR1 SGHAT, CDR2 FQNNGV. Deletions cut 6 bases from V and 12 bases from J, with 18 bases between. The CDR3 runs 13 residues. The CDR3 loop reads CASSKGVTGHQHF. The CDR3 coding sequence is TGTGCCAGCAGTAAAGGGGTTACAGGTCACCAGCATTTT.

This clonotype was seen many times. The chain joins TRBV20-1 to TRBJ1-2; D remains ambiguous. The CDR3 sequence is 14 residues long. CDR1 and CDR2 from the germline V gene are DFQATT and SNEGSKA (reference sequence). V gave up 1 base and J gave up 4 bases, with 13 bases separating them. The CDR3 sequence is CSARGGALGYGYTF. The CDR3 region has the DNA TGCAGTGCTAGAGGTGGAGCCCTCGGCTATGGCTACACCTTC.

Regarding this clonotype: A much larger clone lies a single base off, so this may be a read error. Likely a read error: the CDR3 ends without its conserved phenylalanine or tryptophan. The rearrangement links TRBV6-5 to TRBJ1-6, with D unresolved. The germline gives CDR1 MNHEY, CDR2 SVGAGI. The CDR3 spans 19 residues. The CDR3 spells CASTYSKGRIIPGDSPLHL. The CDR3, as DNA: TGTGCCAGCACTTACTCTAAAGGACGGATAATACCCGGCGATTCACCCCTCCACCTT.

This clonotype was observed many times. The genes are TRBV5-6 and TRBJ1-3; 10 bases agree with TRBD1. V was clipped by 3 bases and J by 2 bases; unmatched bases: 11. CDR1 is SGHDT, CDR2 YYEEEE, per germline. The CDR3 has 18 residues. CDR3 sequence reads: CASSSTRDRGFAGNTIYF. CDR3 in DNA: TGTGCCAGCAGCTCAACCCGGGACAGGGGTTTCGCTGGAAACACCATATATTTT.

Ten or more counts support this clonotype. The chain joins TRBV19 to TRBJ2-6; no reliable D call. This CDR3 is 15 amino acids long. CDR1 is LNHDA and CDR2 is SQIVND in the germline V gene (reference sequence). V was trimmed by 5 bases and J by 0 bases, leaving 8 bases between them. The chain's CDR3 is CASSSQRSGANVLTF. DNA for the CDR3: TGTGCCAGTAGTTCACAGCGCTCTGGGGCCAACGTCCTGACTTTC.

This clonotype was seen many times. V usage is TRBV7-9 and J usage is TRBJ1-2; 7 bases are shared with TRBD1. The V gene's germline CDR1 is SEHNR and CDR2 FQNEAQ (reference sequence). There are 14 residues in the CDR3. With V trimmed by 0 bases and J by 7 bases, 5 bases remained unmatched. CDR3 amino acids: CASSLAGQGGGYTF. CDR3 DNA: TGTGCCAGCAGCTTAGCGGGTCAGGGGGGTGGCTACACCTTC.

Note on this clonotype: One end of the junction does not line up with germline, which may come from a read error. The chain carries TRBV7-2 and TRBJ2-3; possible D gene TRBD1, 6 bases. The CDR3 length is 13 residues. Germline assignment: CDR1 SGHTA and CDR2 FQGNSA. The CDR3 sequence is CASSFRDTGTQYF. The CDR3 coding sequence is TGTGCCAGCAGCTTCCGGGACACAGGTACGCAGTATTTT.

The chain is built from TRBV5-6 and TRBJ2-1; 13 nucleotides align to TRBD2. CDR1 is SGHDT, CDR2 YYEEEE, per germline. CDR3 length: 14 residues. Unmatched junction bases numbered 3, after V lost 2 bases and J lost 10 bases. In nucleotides, the CDR3 is TGTGCCAGCAGCTTTGGACTAGCGGGGGTAGAGCAGTTCTTC. Protein sequence: CASSFGLAGVEQFF.

In its sample, this clonotype was seen many times. This chain uses TRBV30 with TRBJ1-3; D possibly corresponds to TRBD1 (5 bases). CDR1 is GTSNPN and CDR2 is SVGIG in the germline V gene (reference sequence). V lost 4 bases and J lost 4, with 14 bases in between. The CDR3 consists of 14 residues. CDR3 amino acids: CAWTATGGGNTIYF. The CDR3 region has the DNA TGTGCCTGGACCGCCACAGGAGGGGGAAACACCATATATTTT.

The chain carries TRBV15 and TRBJ1-1; 7 positions match TRBD1. This CDR3 has 18 amino acids. V lost 0 bases, J lost 0 bases, and 10 bases stayed unmatched. Germline V gene sequence: CDR1 LNHNV, CDR2 YYDKDF (reference sequence). CDR3 residues: CATSRDRGYRGMNTEAFF. The CDR3, as DNA: TGTGCCACCAGCAGAGATCGGGGGTACAGGGGCATGAACACTGAAGCTTTCTTT.

In its sample, this clonotype was seen many times. One end of the junction fails to match germline, which may point to a read error. V is TRBV7-9 and J is TRBJ1-2; 9 nucleotides agree with TRBD1. Germline assignment: CDR1 SEHNR and CDR2 FQNEAQ (reference sequence). The CDR3 covers 15 residues. The CDR3 is CASSRSGQGNYGYPF. CDR3 coding DNA: TGTGCCAGCAGCCGATCGGGACAGGGCAACTATGGCTACCCCTTC.